A selection of T cell receptor beta chains follows, all from one sample in a study of cytomegalovirus exposure and HLA in healthy donors. Some clones are missing from TCRdb's copy, which holds only in-frame ones; the method was immunoSEQ multiplex PCR. Of 140,000 to 150,000 clones in the sample, 75% to 80% were seen once. Sequencing input: PBMCs. The receptors shown here come from a woman under 40 in good health and CMV-seronegative. CDR3s include the opening cysteine and the closing phenylalanine or tryptophan. The D gene is left open where the match is weak. Rows give clone size only sometimes, using once, few, many, or a class for an expanded clone.

.	TRBV5-1	TRBJ1-2	.	TGCGCCAGCAGCGTTGGACAGTCTTATGGCTACACCTTC	CASSVGQSYGYTF
.	TRBV9	TRBJ2-7	.	TGTGCCAGCAGCGGACGGACTGGGAGCTCCTACGAGCAGTACTTC	CASSGRTGSSYEQYF
.	TRBV5-5	TRBJ2-1	.	TGTGCCAGCAGCTTGGACAGGAGCTCCTACAATGAGCAGTTCTTC	CASSLDRSSYNEQFF
.	TRBV7-8	TRBJ1-5	.	TGTGCCAGCAGCCGAGCAGGGGCCTCAAATCAGCCCCAGCATTTT	CASSRAGASNQPQHF
TRBD2	TRBV13	TRBJ2-7	.	TGTGCCAGCAGACACGGGGGGGAGGGACCCTACGAGCAGTACTTC	CASRHGGEGPYEQYF
.	TRBV27	TRBJ1-1	.	TGTGCCAGCAGTTTATGGGGACTCGGCACTGAAGCTTTCTTT	CASSLWGLGTEAFF
.	TRBV5-8	TRBJ2-7	few	TGTGCCAGCAAATCGGGAGACAGTTCCTACGAGCAGTACTTC	CASKSGDSSYEQYF
.	TRBV7-3	TRBJ2-3	once	TGTGCCAGCAGCCACAACGCGGGGGCGCGGGATACGCAGTATTTT	CASSHNAGARDTQYF
.	TRBV2	TRBJ2-3	.	TGTGCCAGCAGTGTAGTAGATACGCAGTATTTT	CASSVVDTQYF
.	TRBV5-1	TRBJ2-5	.	TGCGCCAGCACTTTGTCCGGGATAAGGGAGACCCAGTACTTC	CASTLSGIRETQYF
.	TRBV19	TRBJ1-6	.	TGTGCCAGTAGTCGTGGGACGGACAGCAGCTCCTATAATTCACCCCTCCACTTT	CASSRGTDSSSYNSPLHF
.	TRBV7-2	TRBJ1-5	.	TGTGCCAGCAGCTTGGCAAGCAATCAGCCCCAGCATTTT	CASSLASNQPQHF
.	TRBV5-1	TRBJ1-1	.	TGCGCCAGCAGCTTAGGGGGAGTAACTGAAGCTTTCTTT	CASSLGGVTEAFF
TRBD1	TRBV4-3	TRBJ1-6	.	TGCGCCAGCAGCCAAGGCGGGACAGGGGGCGGATTTTCACCCCTCCACTTT	CASSQGGTGGGFSPLHF
.	TRBV7-6	TRBJ2-7	.	TGTGCCAGCAGCTCCACAGGGGCGGGGTTTGCTGTAAACGAGCAGTACTTC	CASSSTGAGFAVNEQYF
.	TRBV6-1	TRBJ1-2	.	TGTGCCAGCAGTCCCAGGGGATCCCGGTATGGCTACACCTTC	CASSPRGSRYGYTF
TRBD1	TRBV5-4	TRBJ2-7	.	TGTGCCAGCACCGACGCTCGACAGGGGCCTAGAGGGCAGTACTTC	CASTDARQGPRGQYF
TRBD1	TRBV7-2	TRBJ1-2	once	TGTGCCAGCAGCCCAGCGGGACAGGGTGCCCTATATGGCTACACCTTC	CASSPAGQGALYGYTF
.	TRBV6-5	TRBJ2-7	.	TGTGCCAGCAGTTTCACAGGGTCCTACGAGCAGTACTTC	CASSFTGSYEQYF
TRBD1	TRBV10-2	TRBJ1-1	.	TGCGCCAGCAGTGAGCCAGGGGGCCCGAACACTGAAGCTTTCTTT	CASSEPGGPNTEAFF